This T cell receptor beta chain originates from a study of T-cell reconstitution after alpha-beta-depleted transplantation in children. Germline V lookup: CDR1 KGHSH, CDR2 LQKENI. Trimming pared 8 bases from V and 4 bases from J, leaving 20 bases between. The CDR3 runs to 15 residues. This clonotype was detected only a few times. Preparation of the TCRbeta library involved a method that used unique molecular identifiers. TCRdb independently ran MiXCR on the PCR reads; one entry per CDR3 protein. Of over 550,000 distinct CDR3 sequences listed, over 9.5% are singletons. The origin of this receptor is a human donor who donated a stem cell graft to a child with acute myeloid leukemia. The sample in question was PBMCs from the stem cell graft donor, obtained from the stem cell graft. The chain uses TRBV18 and TRBJ2-5; no reliable D call. CDR3: CASDTGLGIGETQYF. The CDR3 DNA is TGTGCCAGCGACACGGGTCTAGGGATTGGAGAGACCCAGTACTTC.